This T cell receptor (beta chain) was sequenced in a study of cytomegalovirus exposure and HLA in healthy donors. Method: immunoSEQ multiplex PCR; TCRdb's copy keeps in-frame clones and lacks some. The top ten clones hold around 0.96% of a sample with 250,000 to 350,000 clones, approximately 86% of them seen once. The study, taken as a whole, reports: Most observed TCR sequences were rare, whereas some public TCRs were detected in many donors. According to the study, roughly 180 TCR beta chains were cytomegalovirus-associated.

Germline CDR1 LNHDA, CDR2 SQIVND (reference sequence). Trimming left V 5 bases short and J 10 bases short, with 26 bases between. This CDR3 has 16 amino acids. This clone appeared once. The antigen is unknown. Sequenced sample: PBMCs. The receptor's source is a man aged 25-45 years in good health and CMV-seronegative. The chain joins TRBV19 to TRBJ1-1; D possibly corresponds to TRBD1 (5 bases). The CDR3 coding sequence is TGTGCCAGTAGTTTGGTCGGGTGGGGCTTTGATCAGGGAGCTTTCTTT. This translates into CASSLVGWGFDQGAFF.